Many counts were recorded for the clone carrying this TCR beta chain. What it binds is not known. These data belong to a study of neurological immune-mediated disorders. Synthesis of cDNA was carried out by template-switch 5'RACE. The reaction used 10-nucleotide random UMIs. Over 160 million TCR-beta sequences from 15-18 subjects were obtained in each sequencing run. TCRdb re-called the 5' RACE reads through MiXCR, storing one row per CDR3 protein. The sample shows some 31,000 distinct CDR3 sequences, approximately 4.2% of them seen only once. Germline values: CDR1 SNHLY, CDR2 FYNNEI. V lost 5 bases to trimming and J lost 2 bases, with 6 bases between them. This CDR3 spans 13 amino acids. General study results and limits: The expanded clones of different subjects shared no CDR3 amino acid sequences (suggesting private repertoires in all groups).

The sequence was collected from a young man in good health. The specimen was PBMCs. The gene calls are TRBV2 and TRBJ2-2; D gene unclear. The CDR3 nucleotides are TGTGCCAGCAGTCTAGAAAACACCGGGGAGCTGTTTTTT. Protein: CASSLENTGELFF.